This T cell receptor (beta chain) was documented in a study of beta chain features in type 1 diabetes (dated by TCRdb to 2017 to 2018). Looking at the study overall: Mean age, gender distribution, total cell number and subset yield did not differ between patients and healthy donors. A total of 85 million to 140 million sorted cells were examined across all samples, and a strong correlation was observed between cell number per subset and RNA yield. In the study, TCRB repertoires of sorted circulating CD4+ T cell subsets from recently diagnosed type 1 diabetes patients were compared with those of matched healthy donors. Regulatory and stem cell-like memory subsets were isolated from only 8 patients and roughly 8 healthy donors, whereas naive and central memory subsets came from all 30 or so donors. Here is what the overall study found, with its caveats: HLA sub-analyses involved small numbers of individuals, so any influence of HLA type on TCRB rearrangement remained unresolved. At VDJ recombination sites, patients with type 1 diabetes made fewer insertions and deleted more nucleotides, a pattern implying thymic rearrangement abnormalities. PCR may preferentially amplify shorter templates, but because patient and control samples were amplified and corrected together, any resulting skew would affect both groups equally. Because cDNA rather than genomic DNA was sequenced, highly expressing activated cells could have been over-represented, although no difference in activation and CD3 levels was found between groups. The naive, central memory and regulatory TCRB repertoires appeared to resemble one another more closely among patients than among healthy donors. A moderate but significant shortening of TCRB CDR3 length was observed in type 1 diabetes patients in all four CD4+ subsets.

The High Capacity cDNA Reverse Transcription Kit was used to reverse transcribe all of the isolated RNA, meaning that expressed TCRB transcripts were what got sequenced. Naive, central memory and regulatory T cell samples underwent deep immunoSEQ sequencing, averaging about 3.3 million total reads per sample. After sorted cells were lysed in RLT buffer, RNA was extracted with DNase-treated RNeasy Micro or Mini kits, with the choice depending on cell number. Each cell subset was processed on its own to prevent cross-contamination, while patient and healthy donor samples were processed together. TCRB sequences were amplified from cDNA with the immunoSEQ multiplex PCR, producing 87-bp fragments spanning the CDR3 region. Amplicons were sequenced on the Illumina HiSeq platform. The study's own analysis went as follows. Synthetic template baselines were used to correct PCR bias computationally, reads within Hamming distance 2 were collapsed together, and singletons that could not be merged were discarded. Reads were aligned to IMGT to assign V, D and J genes, CDR3 length, and insertions or deletions at six rearrangement sites. Within each subset, clonotype counts were normalized to sorted cell number, and only after that were true diversity and Gini coefficients computed with the tcR R package. Repertoire sharing was quantified using the overlap coefficient calculated on TCRB nucleotide sequences. As a proxy for the pre-selection repertoire, out-of-frame TCRB sequences from naive cells were analyzed. Not all clones reach the TCRdb copy of this immuneACCESS table, which keeps in-frame sequences only. Checked studies attribute under half of the gap to unresolved V genes and leave the rest unexplained. From that table come the V and J calls and clone size; the DNA was used to work out D and trimming. In this sample the table shows 500,000 to 700,000 clones, about 16% of which occur a single time. About 0.097% of the sample is held by the ten biggest clonotypes.

Each donor gave one peripheral blood draw, around 100 mL on average, collected into heparinised tubes. A BD FACSAria II was used to sort naive, central memory, regulatory and stem cell-like memory CD4+ T cells with a panel that included CD45RO, CCR7, CD25, CD127, CD95 and CD27. All sorted populations exceeded 98% purity. PBMCs were separated immediately by Lymphoprep density gradient centrifugation and were stained directly, without being cultured. So that batch effects would be minimized, each experiment stained and sorted samples in pairs, pairing one healthy donor with one patient. This clone was seen only a few times. Its binding antigen is unknown. Base qualities are not recorded, but no much larger clone differs from it by a single base. CDR1 SQVTM and CDR2 ANQGSEA are derived from the germline V gene. V is cut back by 5 bases and J by 10 bases, with 12 bases in the junction unmatched. Inclusive of the bounding cysteine and phenylalanine, the CDR3 is 14 residues long. Only CDR3 DNA is held: 42 bases, read in frame from base 1.

This clonotype originated in a man aged 18 to 30 in good health. This sequence uses TRBV29-1 and TRBJ2-1; TRBD1 lines up with 9 middle nucleotides. Sequencing input: naive CD4+ T cells from blood. The cell subset or site tag for this specimen amounts to: true naive CD4+ T cells. The CDR3 is CSVLGTGFSGEQFF. The DNA sequence is given as TGCAGCGTTCTGGGGACAGGGTTTTCAGGAGAGCAGTTCTTC.